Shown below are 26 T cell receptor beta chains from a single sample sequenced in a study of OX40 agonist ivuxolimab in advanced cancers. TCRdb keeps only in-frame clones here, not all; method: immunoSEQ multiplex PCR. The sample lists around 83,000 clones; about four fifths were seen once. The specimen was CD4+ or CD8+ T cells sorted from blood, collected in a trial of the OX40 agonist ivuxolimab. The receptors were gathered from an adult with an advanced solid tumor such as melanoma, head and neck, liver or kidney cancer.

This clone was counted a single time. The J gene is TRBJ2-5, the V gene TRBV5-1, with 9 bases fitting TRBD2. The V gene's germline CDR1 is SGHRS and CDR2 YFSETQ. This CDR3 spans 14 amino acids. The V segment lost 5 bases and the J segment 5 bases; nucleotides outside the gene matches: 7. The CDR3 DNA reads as TGCGCCAGCAGAGGTAGCGGGAGCGCGGAGACCCAGTACTTC. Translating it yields CASRGSGSAETQYF.

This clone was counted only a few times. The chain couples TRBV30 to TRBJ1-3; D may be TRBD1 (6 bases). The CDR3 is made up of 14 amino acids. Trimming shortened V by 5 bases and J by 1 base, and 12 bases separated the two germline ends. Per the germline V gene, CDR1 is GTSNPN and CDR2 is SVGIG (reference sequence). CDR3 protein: CAWARGYSGNTIYF. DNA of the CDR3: TGTGCCTGGGCCAGGGGTTATTCTGGAAACACCATATATTTT.

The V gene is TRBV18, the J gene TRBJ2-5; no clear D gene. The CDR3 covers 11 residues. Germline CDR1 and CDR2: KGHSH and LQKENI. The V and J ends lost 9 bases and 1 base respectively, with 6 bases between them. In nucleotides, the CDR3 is TGTGCCAGTTTAAGCCAAGAGACCCAGTACTTC. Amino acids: CASLSQETQYF.

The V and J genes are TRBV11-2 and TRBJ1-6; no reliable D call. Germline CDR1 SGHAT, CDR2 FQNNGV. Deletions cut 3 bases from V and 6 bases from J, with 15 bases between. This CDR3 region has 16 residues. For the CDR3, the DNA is TGTGCCAGCAGCTTCTCCGGGCAGGCCTCTAATTCACCCCTCCACTTT. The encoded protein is CASSFSGQASNSPLHF.

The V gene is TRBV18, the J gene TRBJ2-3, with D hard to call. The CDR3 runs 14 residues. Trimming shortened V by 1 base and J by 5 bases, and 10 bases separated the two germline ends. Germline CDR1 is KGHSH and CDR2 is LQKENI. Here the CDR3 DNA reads TGTGCCAGCTCACCACGAACGACGGGAGATACGCAGTATTTT. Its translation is CASSPRTTGDTQYF.

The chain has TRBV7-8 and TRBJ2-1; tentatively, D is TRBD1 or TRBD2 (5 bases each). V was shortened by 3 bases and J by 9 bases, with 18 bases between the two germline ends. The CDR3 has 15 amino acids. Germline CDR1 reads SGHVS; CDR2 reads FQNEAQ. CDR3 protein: CASSLGPGTGPEQFF. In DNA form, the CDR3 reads TGTGCCAGCAGCTTGGGTCCCGGGACGGGCCCTGAGCAGTTCTTC.

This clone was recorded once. CDR3: CASSFWGVADTQYF. CDR3 nucleotide sequence: TGTGCCAGCAGTTTTTGGGGGGTGGCAGATACGCAGTATTTT. The chain couples TRBV27 to TRBJ2-3, with a tentative D call TRBD2 (6 bases). The CDR3 runs 14 residues. The V end was cut by 3 bases, the J end by 4 bases, with 11 bases between. Germline lookup yields CDR1 MNHEY and CDR2 SMNVEV (reference sequence).

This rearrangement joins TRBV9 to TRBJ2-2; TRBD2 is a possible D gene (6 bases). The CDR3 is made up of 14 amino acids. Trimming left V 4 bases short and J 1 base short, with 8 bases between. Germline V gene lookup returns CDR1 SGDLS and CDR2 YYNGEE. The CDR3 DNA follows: TGTGCCAGCAGCTTTAGCGGGAACACCGGGGAGCTGTTTTTT. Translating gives CASSFSGNTGELFF.

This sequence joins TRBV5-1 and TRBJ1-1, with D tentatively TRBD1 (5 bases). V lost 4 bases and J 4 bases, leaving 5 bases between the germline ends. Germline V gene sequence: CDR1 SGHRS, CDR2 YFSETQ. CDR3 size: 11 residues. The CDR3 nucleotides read TGCGCCAGCAGCGACAGCACTGAAGCTTTCTTT. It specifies CASSDSTEAFF.

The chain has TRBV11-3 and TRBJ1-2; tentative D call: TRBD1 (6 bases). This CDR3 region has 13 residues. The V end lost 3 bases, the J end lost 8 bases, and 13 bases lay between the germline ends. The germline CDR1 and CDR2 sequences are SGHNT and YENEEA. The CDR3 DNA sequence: TGTGCCAGCAGCTTCCCGGGGGCAAGAGGCTACACCTTC. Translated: CASSFPGARGYTF.

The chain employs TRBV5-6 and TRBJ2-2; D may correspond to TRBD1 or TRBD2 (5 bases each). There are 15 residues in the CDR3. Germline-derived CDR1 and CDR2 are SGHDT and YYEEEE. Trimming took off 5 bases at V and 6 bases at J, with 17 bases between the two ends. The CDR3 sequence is CASSFAGWGSGELFF. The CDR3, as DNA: TGTGCCAGCAGTTTCGCCGGTTGGGGGTCCGGGGAGCTGTTTTTT.

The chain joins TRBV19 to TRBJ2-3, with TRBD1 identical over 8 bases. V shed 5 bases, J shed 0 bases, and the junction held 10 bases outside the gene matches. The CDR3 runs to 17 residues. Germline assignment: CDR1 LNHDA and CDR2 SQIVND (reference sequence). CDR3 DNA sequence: TGTGCCAGTAGTTCCCGGACAGGGACCTTTAGCACAGATACGCAGTATTTT. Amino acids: CASSSRTGTFSTDTQYF.

DNA for the CDR3: TGTGCCAGCAGCAAAGCTCCGGGGACCTCTGGGGCCAACGTCCTGACTTTC. Protein: CASSKAPGTSGANVLTF. The gene calls are TRBV21-1 and TRBJ2-6. TRBV21-1 is a recognized pseudogene. This CDR3 contains 17 residues.

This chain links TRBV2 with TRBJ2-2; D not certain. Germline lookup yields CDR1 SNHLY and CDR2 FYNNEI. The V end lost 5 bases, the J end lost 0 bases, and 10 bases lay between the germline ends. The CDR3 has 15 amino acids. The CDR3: CASSFRQSNTGELFF. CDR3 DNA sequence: TGTGCCAGCAGTTTCAGACAATCGAACACCGGGGAGCTGTTTTTT.

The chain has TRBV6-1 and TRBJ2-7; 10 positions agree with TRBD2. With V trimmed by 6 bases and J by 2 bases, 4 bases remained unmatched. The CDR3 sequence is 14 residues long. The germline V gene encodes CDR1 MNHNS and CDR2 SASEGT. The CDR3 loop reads CASRITSGTYEQYF. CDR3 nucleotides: TGTGCCAGCAGGATCACTAGCGGGACCTACGAGCAGTACTTC.

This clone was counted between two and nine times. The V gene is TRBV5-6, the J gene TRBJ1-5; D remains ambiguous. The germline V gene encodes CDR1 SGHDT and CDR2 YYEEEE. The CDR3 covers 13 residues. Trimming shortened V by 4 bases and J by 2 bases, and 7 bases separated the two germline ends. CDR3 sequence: CASSRWGNQPQHF. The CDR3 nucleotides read TGTGCCAGCAGCCGGTGGGGCAATCAGCCCCAGCATTTT. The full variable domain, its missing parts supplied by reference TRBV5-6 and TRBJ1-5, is DAGVTQSPTHLIKTRGQQVTLRCSPKSGHDTVSWYQQALGQGPQFIFQYYEEEERQRGNFPDRFSGHQFPNYSSELNVNALLLGDSALYLCASSRWGNQPQHFGDGTRLSIL.

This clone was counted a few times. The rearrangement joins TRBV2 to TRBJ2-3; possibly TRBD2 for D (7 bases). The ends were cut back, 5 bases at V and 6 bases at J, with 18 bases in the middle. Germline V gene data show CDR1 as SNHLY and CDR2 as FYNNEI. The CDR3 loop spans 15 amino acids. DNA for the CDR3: TGTGCCAGCAGTCCCTATAGGGGGGGTGGGGATACGCAGTATTTT. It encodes CASSPYRGGGDTQYF. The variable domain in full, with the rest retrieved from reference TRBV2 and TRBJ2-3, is EPEVTQTPSHQVTQMGQEVILRCVPISNHLYFYWYRQILGQKVEFLVSFYNNEISEKSEIFDDQFSVERPDGSNFTLKIRSTKLEDSAMYFCASSPYRGGGDTQYFGPGTRLTVL.

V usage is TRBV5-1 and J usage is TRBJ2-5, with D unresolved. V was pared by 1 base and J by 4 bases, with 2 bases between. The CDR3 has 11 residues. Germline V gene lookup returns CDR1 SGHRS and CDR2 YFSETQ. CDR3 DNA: TGCGCCAGCAGCTTGCTAGAGACCCAGTACTTC. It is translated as CASSLLETQYF. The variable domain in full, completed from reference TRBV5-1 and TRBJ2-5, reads KAGVTQTPRYLIKTRGQQVTLSCSPISGHRSVSWYQQTPGQGLQFLFEYFSETQRNKGNFPGRFSGRQFSNSRSEMNVSTLELGDSALYLCASSLLETQYFGPGTRLLVL.

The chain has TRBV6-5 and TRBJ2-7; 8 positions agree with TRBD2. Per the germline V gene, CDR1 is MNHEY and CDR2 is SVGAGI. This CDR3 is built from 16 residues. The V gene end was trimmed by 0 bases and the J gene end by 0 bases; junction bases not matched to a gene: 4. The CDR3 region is CASSYSLAESSYEQYF. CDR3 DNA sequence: TGTGCCAGCAGTTACTCACTAGCGGAGAGCTCCTACGAGCAGTACTTC.

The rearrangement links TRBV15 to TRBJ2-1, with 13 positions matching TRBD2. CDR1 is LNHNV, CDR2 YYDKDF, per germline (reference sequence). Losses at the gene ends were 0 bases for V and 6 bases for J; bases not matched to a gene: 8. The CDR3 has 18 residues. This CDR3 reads CATSRDPKGLAGANEQFF. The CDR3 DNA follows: TGTGCCACCAGCAGAGATCCCAAAGGACTAGCGGGAGCCAATGAGCAGTTCTTC.

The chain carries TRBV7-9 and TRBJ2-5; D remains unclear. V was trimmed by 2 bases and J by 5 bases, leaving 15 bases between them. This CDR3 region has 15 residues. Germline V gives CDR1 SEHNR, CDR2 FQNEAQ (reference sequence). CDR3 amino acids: CASSLFLRARETQYF. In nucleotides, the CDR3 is TGTGCCAGCAGCTTATTTCTGAGAGCGAGGGAGACCCAGTACTTC.

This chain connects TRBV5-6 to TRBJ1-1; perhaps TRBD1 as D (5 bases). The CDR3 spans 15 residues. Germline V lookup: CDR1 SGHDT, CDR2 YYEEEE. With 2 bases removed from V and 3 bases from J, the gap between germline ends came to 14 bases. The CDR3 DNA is TGTGCCAGCAGCTTTGTCGCAGGGCGGGACACTGAAGCTTTCTTT. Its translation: CASSFVAGRDTEAFF.

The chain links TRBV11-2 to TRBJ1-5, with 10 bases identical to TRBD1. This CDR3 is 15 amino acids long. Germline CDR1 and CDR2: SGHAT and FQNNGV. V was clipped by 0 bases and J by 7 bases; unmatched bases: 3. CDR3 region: CASSLDRTGGQPQHF. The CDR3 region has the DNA TGTGCCAGCAGCTTAGATCGGACAGGGGGGCAGCCCCAGCATTTT.

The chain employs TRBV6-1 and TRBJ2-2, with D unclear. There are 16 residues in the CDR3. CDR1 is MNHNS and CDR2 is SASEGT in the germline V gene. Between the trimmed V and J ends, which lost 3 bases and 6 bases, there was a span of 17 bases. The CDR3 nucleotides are TGTGCCAGCAGTGATTATCGGGCAGTTGGGGCCGGGGAGCTGTTTTTT. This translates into CASSDYRAVGAGELFF.

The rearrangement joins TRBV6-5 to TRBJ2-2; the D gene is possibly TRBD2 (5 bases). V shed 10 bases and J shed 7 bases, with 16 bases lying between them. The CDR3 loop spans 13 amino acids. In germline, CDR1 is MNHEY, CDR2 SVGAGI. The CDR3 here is CATRGYSIGELFF. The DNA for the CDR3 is TGTGCCACTAGAGGGTATTCGATCGGGGAGCTGTTTTTT.

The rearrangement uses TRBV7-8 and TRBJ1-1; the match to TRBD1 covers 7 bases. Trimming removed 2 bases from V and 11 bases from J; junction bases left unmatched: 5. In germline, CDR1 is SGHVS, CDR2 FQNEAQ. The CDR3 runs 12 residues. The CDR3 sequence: CASSLTRQGAFF. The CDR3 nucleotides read TGTGCCAGCAGCTTAACAAGACAGGGTGCTTTCTTT.